A selection of T cell receptor beta chains follows, all from one sample in a study of shared clonotypes between healthy human individuals. Using immunoSEQ multiplex PCR, the repertoire was profiled, and TCRdb retains in-frame clones only, with some absent. The data show around 2,000,000 clones, approximately 94% seen once. The sample was naive CD8+ T cells sorted from blood. The receptor set was obtained from a man aged 18 to 35 in good health. Both conserved end residues are part of each CDR3. The D gene is left open where the match is weak. For some rows the clone size is stated as once, few or many, or as a class when expanded; others skip it.

V gene	J gene	D gene	clone size	CDR3 DNA	CDR3 protein
TRBV5-6	TRBJ2-7	TRBD2	NA	TGTGCCAGCAGCTTGGGTAGCGGGAGCGAGCAGTACTTC	CASSLGSGSEQYF
TRBV6-5	TRBJ2-3	TRBD2	NA	TGTGCCAGCAGGCCTCGACTAGCGGGACAAGATACGCAGTATTTT	CASRPRLAGQDTQYF
TRBV27	TRBJ2-5	TRBD2	NA	TGTGCCAGCAGTTTATTGTCCGTAGCTAGCGGCGGCCAGGAGACCCAGTACTTC	CASSLLSVASGGQETQYF
TRBV5-6	TRBJ2-7	NA	once	TGTGCCAGCAGCGCCCAGGCCGACGAGCAGTACTTC	CASSAQADEQYF
TRBV7-6	TRBJ2-3	TRBD1	NA	TGTGCCACCAGCGACAGGGTCACAGATACGCAGTATTTT	CATSDRVTDTQYF
TRBV5-6	TRBJ2-7	NA	NA	TGTGCCAGCAGCCCTAGTTTGGGCGTACGTCCCTACGAGCAGTACTTC	CASSPSLGVRPYEQYF
TRBV13	TRBJ1-1	NA	once	TGTGCCAGCAGCCCAATACAGGCGAACACTGAAGCTTTCTTT	CASSPIQANTEAFF
TRBV27	TRBJ2-2	NA	once	TGTGCCAGCAGTTTATTGTCCGCTGGGATGGGCACCGGGGAGCTGTTTTTT	CASSLLSAGMGTGELFF
TRBV28	TRBJ1-5	NA	once	TGTGCCAGCAGTCTCGGGACGGATTATAGCAATCAGCCCCAGCATTTT	CASSLGTDYSNQPQHF
TRBV4-1	TRBJ1-2	NA	NA	TGCGCCAGCAGCCAAGTGGGTGGGAACTATGGCTACACCTTC	CASSQVGGNYGYTF
TRBV5-1	TRBJ1-1	NA	once	TGCGCCAGCAGACGGGGCACGGGGGATATCCTCTCGGAGGCTTTCTTT	CASRRGTGDILSEAFF
TRBV7-9	TRBJ2-1	NA	once	TGTGCCAGCAGCGGGAGTAGAGGGTCGGAGCAGTTCTTC	CASSGSRGSEQFF
TRBV9	TRBJ2-1	TRBD2	NA	TGTGCCAGCAGCGTAACTAGCGGATCCTACAATGAGCAGTTCTTC	CASSVTSGSYNEQFF
TRBV5-1	TRBJ1-1	NA	NA	TGCGCCAGCAGCCCAGCTGGGCTTTCACCCGGGGGCACTGAAGCTTTCTTT	CASSPAGLSPGGTEAFF
TRBV5-4	TRBJ2-2	NA	NA	TGTGCCAGCAGCTTCCCACAAACCGGGGAGCTGTTTTTT	CASSFPQTGELFF
TRBV20-1	TRBJ1-2	NA	NA	TGCAGTGCTAGAGTAGATGGCTACACCTTC	CSARVDGYTF
TRBV7-8	TRBJ2-7	NA	NA	TGTGCCAGCAGCTCTTCAGCGGGCTACGAGCAGTACTTC	CASSSSAGYEQYF
TRBV7-6	TRBJ2-1	NA	NA	TGTGCCAGCAGCTTATGGCTCTACAATGAGCAGTTCTTC	CASSLWLYNEQFF
TRBV14	TRBJ2-7	TRBD1	NA	TGTGCCAGCAGCCAAACAGGGGACAGATCCTACGAGCAGTACTTC	CASSQTGDRSYEQYF
TRBV27	TRBJ2-7	NA	NA	TGTGCCAGCAGTAGACAGGCCACCTACGAGCAGTACTTC	CASSRQATYEQYF
TRBV6-1	TRBJ1-1	NA	NA	TGTGCCAGCCGAAACAGTGCCGCGCTGGCCACTGAAGCTTTCTTT	CASRNSAALATEAFF
TRBV20-1	TRBJ2-7	NA	NA	TGCAGTGCTGGGCCTTACGAGCAGTACTTC	CSAGPYEQYF
TRBV13	TRBJ2-2	NA	NA	TGTGCCAGCAGCCCCAGGACCGAGAACACCGGGGAGCTGTTTTTT	CASSPRTENTGELFF
TRBV27	TRBJ2-7	TRBD2	NA	TGTGCCAGCAGTTTACTAGCGGGAGTTGGGCACGAGCAGTACTTC	CASSLLAGVGHEQYF
TRBV7-8	TRBJ1-1	TRBD1	NA	TGTGCCAGCAGCTCGACAGGGGTGGTCACTGAAGCTTTCTTT	CASSSTGVVTEAFF
TRBV19	TRBJ2-3	TRBD2	NA	TGTGCCAGTAGTATCGGGACTAGCGGGGGGTACACGCAGTATTTT	CASSIGTSGGYTQYF
TRBV28	TRBJ2-1	TRBD2	NA	TGTGCCAGCAGTTTAACGGGGGGGTACAATGAGCAGTTCTTC	CASSLTGGYNEQFF
TRBV7-2	TRBJ2-7	NA	once	TGTGCCAGCAGCTTGACCCCAGGGAGCGAGCAGTACTTC	CASSLTPGSEQYF
TRBV4-3	TRBJ2-5	NA	NA	TGCGCCAGCAGCCCCTCGGCCGGGGAGGAGACCCAGTACTTC	CASSPSAGEETQYF
TRBV10-2	TRBJ1-6	NA	NA	TGCGCCAGCAGTGATTTGGGCTCACCCCTCCACTTT	CASSDLGSPLHF
TRBV11-2	TRBJ2-7	NA	NA	TGTGCCAGCAGCTTACTCCGGGGATACGAGCAGTACTTC	CASSLLRGYEQYF
TRBV5-5	TRBJ1-3	NA	NA	TGTGCCAGCAGCTTGGAGTGGGGTTCGACCGGAAACACCATATATTTT	CASSLEWGSTGNTIYF
TRBV7-9	TRBJ2-2	NA	NA	TGTGCCAGCAGCCACGCCGGGGAGCTGTTTTTT	CASSHAGELFF
TRBV5-4	TRBJ1-1	NA	NA	TGTGCCAGCAGCTTCCTGGGGGGGCTGGGAGCTTTCTTT	CASSFLGGLGAFF
TRBV4-1	TRBJ2-7	NA	NA	TGCGCCAGCAGCCAAGAGGATGCCGGCAGGGGGGACTCCTACGAGCAGTACTTC	CASSQEDAGRGDSYEQYF
TRBV7-2	TRBJ2-1	NA	NA	TGTGCCAGCAGCTTAGTCGACTACAATGAGCAGTTCTTC	CASSLVDYNEQFF
TRBV6-1	TRBJ2-7	TRBD2	NA	TGTGCCAGCAGTGAAAGGATCTTGCGGGAGGGCTACGAGCAGTACTTC	CASSERILREGYEQYF
TRBV7-9	TRBJ2-3	NA	NA	TGTGCCAGCAGCTTAACGACCACAGATACGCAGTATTTT	CASSLTTTDTQYF
TRBV4-3	TRBJ2-1	TRBD2	NA	TGCGCCAGCAGCCAACGGCTAGCGGGAATTTCTAGCTCCTACAATGAGCAGTTCTTC	CASSQRLAGISSSYNEQFF
TRBV27	TRBJ2-7	TRBD2	NA	TGTGCCAGCAGTGCCCTCCCGACTAGCAACGAGCAGTACTTC	CASSALPTSNEQYF
TRBV30	TRBJ2-2	TRBD1	NA	TGTGCCTGGAAACCCGAGCCCGGGACAGGGGTCGGGGAGCTGTTTTTT	CAWKPEPGTGVGELFF
TRBV27	TRBJ2-2	NA	few	TGTGCCAGCAGAGACACCGGGGAGCTGTTTTTT	CASRDTGELFF
TRBV10-3	TRBJ1-4	TRBD1	NA	TGTGCCATCAGTGAGAGGACAGGAGCCGCAACTAATGAAAAACTGTTTTTT	CAISERTGAATNEKLFF
TRBV30	TRBJ2-1	TRBD2	once	TGTGCCTGGTCGCCGGGACTAGCCTGGGATGAGCAGTTCTTC	CAWSPGLAWDEQFF
TRBV28	TRBJ2-4	NA	once	TGTGCCAGCACTGGACTAGCCAAAAACATTCAGTACTTC	CASTGLAKNIQYF
TRBV5-4	TRBJ2-1	TRBD2	NA	TGTGCCAGCAGCCTCCTAGCGGGAGCCGAGAATGAGCAGTTCTTC	CASSLLAGAENEQFF
TRBV27	TRBJ1-1	NA	NA	TGTGCCAGCAGAGGGACCTCCCTTGATGTTGAAGCTTTCTTT	CASRGTSLDVEAFF
TRBV10-2	TRBJ2-1	NA	NA	TGCGCCAGCAGTGACAGAGAGCAGTTCTTC	CASSDREQFF
TRBV6-6	TRBJ1-4	NA	NA	TGTGCCAGCCATATGGTGCCCAATGAAAAACTGTTTTTT	CASHMVPNEKLFF
TRBV7-9	TRBJ2-2	NA	NA	TGTGCCAGCAGCTACCAAGAGGTAGCCGGGGAGCTGTTTTTT	CASSYQEVAGELFF
TRBV7-9	TRBJ2-7	NA	NA	TGTGCCAGCAGCTGGGGGGATGCGTACGAGCAGTACTTC	CASSWGDAYEQYF
TRBV5-6	TRBJ1-1	NA	once	TGTGCCAGCAGCGCACCACTTGACAGAACCCACACTGAAGCTTTCTTT	CASSAPLDRTHTEAFF
TRBV13	TRBJ1-1	NA	NA	TGTGCCAGCAGCTTAAAGGGACAACTTGAAGCTTTCTTT	CASSLKGQLEAFF
TRBV30	TRBJ1-2	NA	NA	TGTGCCTGGAATGTTGGGGCAAACTATGGCTACACCTTC	CAWNVGANYGYTF
TRBV15	TRBJ1-1	TRBD1	few	TGTGCCACCAGCATCGACAGGGGTACTGAAGCTTTCTTT	CATSIDRGTEAFF
TRBV19	TRBJ1-1	TRBD1	NA	TGTGCCAGTAGTATTCTCGCGGCAGGGGGCACTGAAGCTTTCTTT	CASSILAAGGTEAFF
TRBV30	TRBJ1-2	NA	NA	TGTGCCTGGAGTGTGGCAGGGGCGCCTCACTCTTATGGCTACACCTTC	CAWSVAGAPHSYGYTF
TRBV7-9	TRBJ1-4	NA	NA	TGTGCCAGCAGCTTAACGGATGAAAAACTGTTTTTT	CASSLTDEKLFF
TRBV7-8	TRBJ2-1	NA	NA	TGTGCCAGCAGCTTAGAGAGCGGGCGCTCCTACAATGAGCAGTTCTTC	CASSLESGRSYNEQFF